This TCR beta chain is drawn from a study of cytomegalovirus exposure and HLA in healthy donors. V gave up 4 bases and J gave up 9 bases, with 9 bases separating them. CDR1 MDHEN and CDR2 SYDVKM come from the germline V gene. The CDR3 loop spans 11 amino acids. 60 Vbeta and 13 Jbeta primers were used in PCR. This table comes from immunoSEQ multiplex PCR, and its TCRdb copy is limited to in-frame clones, with some not included. This repertoire shows roughly 200,000 clones, 87% found once; its top ten account for 1.3%. Sequencing input: PBMCs. The rearrangement links TRBV28 to TRBJ2-5; TRBD1 might be the D (6 bases). This receptor was identified in a man aged 25-45 years in good health and CMV-seronegative. DNA for the CDR3: TGTGCCAGCAGTTGGTGGGGGCCCCAGTACTTC. Translating gives CASSWWGPQYF. Looking up the rest from reference TRBV28 and TRBJ2-5 gives the full variable domain: DVKVTQSSRYLVKRTGEKVFLECVQDMDHENMFWYRQDPGLGLRLIYFSYDVKMKEKGDIPEGYSVSREKKERFSLILESASTNQTSMYLCASSWWGPQYFGPGTRLLVL.